These T cell receptor beta chains were read from a single sample in a study of blood T cell repertoires in COVID-19. Sequenced by immunoSEQ multiplex PCR; TCRdb stores in-frame clones only, minus some. Of about 160,000 clones in the sample, approximately 90% were seen once. Sequencing was performed on peripheral blood. These receptors came from a woman in her 70s with COVID-19, enrolled during active disease. Both conserved end residues are part of each CDR3. The order of the fields is J gene, clone size, D gene, V gene, CDR3 DNA, CDR3 protein. D genes are given only for firm matches. The size field is filled for only some rows; it gives once, few, many or a size class.

TRBJ2-3,-,TRBD1,TRBV10-3,TGTGCCATCATGGGACAGGGATCAGATACGCAGTATTTT,CAIMGQGSDTQYF
TRBJ1-5,-,TRBD1,TRBV13,TGTGCCAGCAGCAAAAGGCGCAGGGGGCAGGGCAATCAGCCCCAGCATTTT,CASSKRRRGQGNQPQHF
TRBJ1-2,-,-,TRBV6-5,TGTGCCAGCAGTTACCACTTGGGCGCCAGAGTTACTGGCTACACCTTC,CASSYHLGARVTGYTF
TRBJ2-1,-,TRBD1,TRBV4-1,TGCGCCAGCAGCCATACACGACAGGGTATACACAATGAGCAGTTCTTC,CASSHTRQGIHNEQFF
TRBJ1-2,-,-,TRBV5-4,TGTGCCAGCAGCCCGGACAGTAATAACTATGGCTACACCTTC,CASSPDSNNYGYTF
TRBJ1-2,-,-,TRBV28,TGTGCCAGCAGGGAGGGTTTTTATGGCTACACCTTC,CASREGFYGYTF
TRBJ2-1,-,-,TRBV5-1,TGCGCCAGCAGCTTGGTAGGAGCCCCAAGCTCCTACAATGAGCAGTTCTTC,CASSLVGAPSSYNEQFF
TRBJ1-4,-,-,TRBV28,TGTGCCAGCAGCGGGGTGGGTCAGCTACCTAATGAAAAACTGTTTTTT,CASSGVGQLPNEKLFF
TRBJ2-7,-,TRBD2,TRBV5-1,TGCGCCAGCAGCAACAGCGGGGCAGGAGGCGAGCAGTACTTC,CASSNSGAGGEQYF
TRBJ2-7,-,-,TRBV28,TGTGCCAGCAGTTCAAAATACGAGCAGTACTTC,CASSSKYEQYF
TRBJ1-5,-,-,TRBV3-1/TRBV3-2,TGTGCCAGCAGCCAGGGGAGGGGCAATCAGCCCCAGCATTTT,CASSQGRGNQPQHF
TRBJ1-2,-,-,TRBV30,TGTGCCTGGAGTGTCGGGCCGACGGGGTGGGGCTACACCTTC,CAWSVGPTGWGYTF
TRBJ2-2,-,TRBD1,TRBV29-1,TGCAGCGTTGGGACAGGGTACGCGAACACCGGGGAGCTGTTTTTT,CSVGTGYANTGELFF
TRBJ2-2,-,TRBD2,TRBV28,TGTGCCAGCAGTTTACACACTAGCGGGGGTTCGAACACCGGGGAGCTGTTTTTT,CASSLHTSGGSNTGELFF
TRBJ2-7,-,-,TRBV6-5,TGTGCCAGCAGATTACAGGGATACGAGCAGTACTTC,CASRLQGYEQYF
TRBJ1-4,-,-,TRBV5-5,TGTGCCAGCAGCTTGGGGGTCGAGGGTGAAAAACTGTTTTTT,CASSLGVEGEKLFF
TRBJ1-6,-,TRBD1,TRBV27,TGTGCCAGCAGATCCTCGACAGGGAGGAATTCACCCCTCCACTTT,CASRSSTGRNSPLHF
TRBJ1-2,-,-,TRBV5-1,TGCGCCAGCAGCCCGCTGACAGGATTAATTGGCTACACCTTC,CASSPLTGLIGYTF
TRBJ2-1,-,TRBD2,TRBV4-2,TGTGCCAGCAGCCAAGACTCTAGCGGGGGGTACAATGAGCAGTTCTTC,CASSQDSSGGYNEQFF
TRBJ1-5,-,-,TRBV15,TGTGCCACCAGCAGGGCCCCCGTGGGAGATCAGCCCCAGCATTTT,CATSRAPVGDQPQHF
TRBJ1-1,-,-,TRBV7-9,TGTGCCAGCAGCGCCCCAGGGAAGTTTGGGAACACTGAAGCTTTCTTT,CASSAPGKFGNTEAFF
TRBJ2-7,-,TRBD1,TRBV9,TGTGCCAGCAGCGTGGGCGGGGACAGGCTTGCCTACGAGCAGTACTTC,CASSVGGDRLAYEQYF
TRBJ2-1,-,TRBD2,TRBV2,TGTGCCAGCAGTGACGGGGGGAGCTCCTACAATGAGCAGTTCTTC,CASSDGGSSYNEQFF
TRBJ1-4,once,-,TRBV6-5,TGTGCCAGCAGTTACTCGCGGGGGGATAGTGAAAAACTGTTTTTT,CASSYSRGDSEKLFF
TRBJ1-1,few,TRBD1,TRBV29-1,TGCAGCGTTGAAGGGACAGGGGGCAGCGGCACTGAAGCTTTCTTT,CSVEGTGGSGTEAFF
TRBJ2-1,-,TRBD1,TRBV23-1,TGCGCCAGCACCCGGGACAGGGTTAAGGATGAGCAGTTCTTC,CASTRDRVKDEQFF
TRBJ1-3,-,-,TRBV5-1,TGCGCCAGCAGCTTGGGCCCAGGGGTCGGGTCCAACACCATATATTTT,CASSLGPGVGSNTIYF
TRBJ1-1,-,TRBD1,TRBV6-1,TGTGCCAGCAGTGAAGGGACAGGGCGTTTTGAAGCTTTCTTT,CASSEGTGRFEAFF
TRBJ1-4,-,-,TRBV6-2/TRBV6-3,TGTGCCAGCAGTCCCAGAAATGAAAAACTGTTTTTT,CASSPRNEKLFF
TRBJ1-6,-,-,TRBV12-3/TRBV12-4,TGTGCCAGCATCGAAGATCTCGGTTCACCCCTCCACTTT,CASIEDLGSPLHF
TRBJ2-7,-,TRBD1,TRBV4-2,TGTGCCAGCAGCCCCCAGGGGGCATACGAGCAGTACTTC,CASSPQGAYEQYF
TRBJ1-2,-,-,TRBV20-1,TGCAGTTCAGGGATGCGCTATGGCTACACCTTC,CSSGMRYGYTF
TRBJ2-5,-,TRBD2,TRBV9,TGTGCCAGCAGCGTAGGGACTAGCGGGGGGGCTTTGATTGAGACCCAGTACTTC,CASSVGTSGGALIETQYF
TRBJ1-4,-,-,TRBV7-9,TGTGCCAGCGCAGGTGGTTCGGGGGGTCGAAAACTGTTTTTT,CASAGGSGGRKLFF
TRBJ1-1,-,-,TRBV21-1,TGTGCCAGCAAAAAATGGCCTAGAGGCACTGAAGCTTTCTTT,CASKKWPRGTEAFF
TRBJ2-7,-,TRBD1,TRBV3-1/TRBV3-2,TGTGCCAGCAGCCGAGCCGACGGGACAGGGATCCACGAGCAGTACTTC,CASSRADGTGIHEQYF
TRBJ1-1,-,TRBD1,TRBV6-5,TGTGCCAGCAGGGGACAGTTACTTGAAGCTTTCTTT,CASRGQLLEAFF
TRBJ1-1,-,-,TRBV4-2,TGTGCCAGCAGCGATGACACAGGGCAGAACACTGAAGCTTTCTTT,CASSDDTGQNTEAFF
TRBJ1-2,-,TRBD1,TRBV3-1/TRBV3-2,TGTGCCAGCAGCCAAAGTTACAGGGGTCATGGCTACACCTTC,CASSQSYRGHGYTF
TRBJ2-5,-,-,TRBV30,TGTGCCTGGAGTGTAGCGGTATACCAAGAGACCCAGTACTTC,CAWSVAVYQETQYF
TRBJ2-2,-,TRBD2,TRBV11-3,TGTGCCAGCAGCTTAGATCCAGCGGGGGTCACCGGGGAGCTGTTTTTT,CASSLDPAGVTGELFF
TRBJ1-5,-,-,TRBV11-2,TGTGCCAGCAGTACGACTATCGGGGGTCAGCCCCAGCATTTT,CASSTTIGGQPQHF
TRBJ1-1,few,-,TRBV19,TGTGCCAGTAGTCTACACACTGAAGCTTTCTTT,CASSLHTEAFF
TRBJ2-3,-,-,TRBV6-9,TGTGCCAGCAGTTATTCAAGGAAGACTAGCACAGATACGCAGTATTTT,CASSYSRKTSTDTQYF
TRBJ2-7,-,TRBD2,TRBV5-1,TGCGCCAGCAGCCCGGGGGGGACCCGAAGCTCCTACGAGCAGTACTTC,CASSPGGTRSSYEQYF
TRBJ2-5,-,-,TRBV27,TGTGCCAGCAGTCCCTGGCTGACAGTAGAGAAGACCCAGTACTTC,CASSPWLTVEKTQYF